This paragraph reports one T cell receptor (beta chain). This receptor's antigen is unknown. No quality values exist for individual bases; no much larger clone is one base distant. TCR beta VDJ combination and CDR3 sequence profiling used genomic DNA as the template. TCR repertoire sequencing was run on an Illumina HiSeq 2000. The authors' analysis ran thus. Repertoire assessment relied on Simpson's diversity index, CDR3 size and DJ length profiles, and TRBV/TRBJ rearrangement plots. Whichever DNA sequence was most abundant in the deep sequencing data was defined as the immunodominant clone. CDR3 amino acid sequences were checked for sharing between subjects and were compared against published repertoires and the VDJdb database. TCRdb took the public reads, trimmed them with fastp at Q25, ran MiXCR for clone calling and kept in-frame beta chains. One record per CDR3 amino acid sequence lists the most common genes and DNA. These V and J calls originate from TCRdb's pipeline instead of the authors' own analysis. In this sample the table shows roughly 120,000 distinct CDR3 sequences, 45% to 60% of which occur a single time. The ten largest clones add up to 25% to 35% of the sample.

This record comes from a study of CD8+CD57+ T cells in acquired aplastic anemia (dated by TCRdb to 2017 to 2018). As for the study more broadly: Extracted DNA from sorted CD4+ and CD8+ cells averaged around 2.9 ug, ranging from roughly 0.17 to 30 ug. A CD8+CD57+ expansion meant a frequency higher than the mean frequency seen in healthy subjects. Broader findings and caveats from the paper: CD8+ Simpson's diversity did not differ significantly between patients and healthy controls (P=0.060). Around 27 CD8+ CDR3 sequences were found in both patients and controls but appeared to be highly expressed in patients and within the immunodominant clones of the patients.

Flow cytometry had shown CD8+CD57+ cell expansion in the patients selected for sequencing. All patients had severe acquired aplastic anemia diagnosed by International Study of Aplastic Anemia and Agranulocytosis and Camitta criteria. No therapy had been received by the patients at the time of blood sampling. TCR repertoires of sorted CD4+ and CD8+ blood T cells from severe aplastic anemia patients and healthy subjects were deep-sequenced in the study. Patients were enrolled under clinicaltrials.gov protocols 00001620, 01623167, 00001397, 00071045, 00081523 and 00961064 in the USA. Ficoll-Paque density gradient centrifugation was used to isolate peripheral blood mononuclear cells. Before DNA extraction, CD4+ and CD8+ T cells were sorted with FACS or magnetic beads. The clonotype comes from a human donor with aplastic anemia. Sequenced: sorted CD4+, CD8+, or CD8+CD57+ T cells (not recorded which) from PBMCs.

The DNA reads as follows: TGTGCCAGCAGCGAATCAGTTAGCGGGGGGTCCTACGAGCAGTACTTC. This sequence encodes CASSESVSGGSYEQYF. Recombination joined TRBV11-1 with TRBJ2-7; 10 bases in between match TRBD2. Looking up the germline V gene (reference sequence) yields CDR1 SGHAT and CDR2 FQDESV. The CDR3 measures 16 amino acids from cysteine to phenylalanine. The kept DNA is CDR3 alone, 48 bases in frame from the first base. V ends up 5 bases short and J 1 base short, with an unmatched junction base count of 8.